This T cell receptor beta chain was sequenced in a study of response to subunit inactivated influenza vaccine. TCRdb processed the RT-PCR reads anew with MiXCR; each CDR3 protein has one entry. Among roughly 670,000 distinct CDR3 sequences listed, 14% were seen once. This clonotype was counted only a few times. The antigen is unknown. General study findings and limits: Every seasonal influenza vaccination brings in few new T cells, the authors suggested.

V lost 5 bases, J lost 3 bases, and 13 bases stayed unmatched. CDR1 and CDR2 (germline): SGHVS, FQNEAQ. The CDR3 extends over 16 amino acids. Sequenced material: PBMCs from blood, taken 14 to 15 days before vaccination. This sequence joins TRBV7-8 and TRBJ2-7; 7 bases are shared with TRBD2. This receptor was identified in a man aged 50 to 60 who received an inactivated influenza vaccine. This chain's CDR3 is CASSTKPGTTNYEQYF. DNA for the CDR3: TGTGCCAGCAGCACTAAACCTGGGACTACCAACTACGAGCAGTACTTC.